The rows below give T cell receptor beta chains drawn from one sample of a study of cytomegalovirus exposure and HLA in healthy donors. The method was immunoSEQ multiplex PCR; TCRdb's version includes in-frame clones alone and lacks a portion of them. The sample lists 130,000 or so clones; roughly 82% were seen once. Sequenced: PBMCs. All receptors come from a man aged 18 to 29 in good health and CMV-seropositive. Both conserved end residues are part of each CDR3.

CDR3 protein,CDR3 length,V gene
CASSHSSGQYYEQYF,15,TRBV4-1
CASSIEDIPSGAFF,14,TRBV19
CASSLKTGGMNGELFF,16,TRBV7-2
CASSIEASGIRETQYF,16,TRBV19
CASSWEMTGKESYEQYF,17,TRBV28
CARSLAGKTPSYEQYF,16,TRBV5-3
CASTRTGTTNEKLFF,15,TRBV27
CASSLGTTQETQYF,14,TRBV7-8
CASTPGRNYGYTF,13,TRBV28
CASSLNGGLGYTF,13,TRBV27
CASSFGAGGYEQYF,14,TRBV27
CASSFSSLLVISDTGELFF,19,TRBV7-8
CASSLTRQDSYEQYF,15,TRBV5-1
CASSLSYRPNTEAFF,15,TRBV28
CASSQLPTGGRIHTEAFF,18,TRBV4-1
CASSSGLGDIQYF,13,TRBV27
CASSEAYEQYF,11,TRBV5-1
CASSLSGTGVLVQYF,15,TRBV11-2
CASSARDSRRGYTF,14,TRBV27
CASSQSVNTEAFF,13,TRBV4-1
CASLPYRERNTEAFF,15,TRBV7-9
CASSLGPGQIYGYTF,15,TRBV11-2
CASSGQLSNQPQHF,14,TRBV6-1
CASSHERGPETQYF,14,TRBV28
CASSQVWTSGISTDTQYF,18,TRBV4-1
CSVEVGGRPQETQYF,15,TRBV29-1
CASSKGTEPYEQYF,14,TRBV19
CASSKRRLAGGYNEQFF,17,TRBV21-1
CASSESEAGGPETQYF,16,TRBV10-1
CASSSGQGGYGYTF,14,TRBV5-1
CASIGTSGSRSEQFF,15,TRBV2
CASSIGGRKTEAFF,14,TRBV19
CASSPQGRGYTF,12,TRBV28
CASSEVGTGVGSPLHF,16,TRBV2
CSVVRLNTEAFF,12,TRBV29-1
CATSRGGGGSSYEQYF,16,TRBV15
CASSLDRNSNQPQHF,15,TRBV5-1
CASSWDRFYEQYF,13,TRBV5-4
CAGSTFNTGELFF,13,TRBV19
CASSASGTNNQPQHF,15,TRBV7-8
CASSTGPLNTEAFF,14,TRBV5-1
CASSLGTGLLLYNEQFF,17,TRBV9
CALFPQLAGASDTQYF,16,TRBV6-8
CASNPGTSGNTIYF,14,TRBV6-6
CASSPGGRGNTIYF,14,TRBV11-2
CSVESRGRTTDTQYF,15,TRBV29-1
CASSDLQENTEAFF,14,TRBV28
CASSSPTSGSHDEQFF,16,TRBV7-6
CASSVGGIEETQYF,14,TRBV9
CATEGRNEQYF,11,TRBV28
CASREEDFLYNEQFF,15,TRBV11-2
CASSPYLQGKAGYTF,15,TRBV28
CASSNTVNTEAFF,13,TRBV5-6
CASAPGDSGANVLTF,15,TRBV9
CASSSDDSSNTEAFF,15,TRBV7-9
CASGPSNTEAFF,12,TRBV12-5
CSGKAYNEQFF,11,TRBV20-1
CASSSGLALSTDTQYF,16,TRBV27
CAWGTGGSEQYF,12,TRBV30